The 5 T cell receptor beta chains below all came from one sample that was sequenced in a study of shared clonotypes between healthy human individuals. Method: immunoSEQ multiplex PCR; TCRdb's copy keeps in-frame clones and lacks some. The data show around 2.3 million clones, almost 96% seen once. Sample: naive CD4+ T cells sorted from blood. Subset indicated: CD45RA+ positively selected. These receptors were taken from a man younger than 30 in good health.

The chain links TRBV9 to TRBJ2-1; D is unresolved. Trimming pared 1 base from V and 12 bases from J, leaving 23 bases between. CDR1 is SGDLS and CDR2 is YYNGEE in the germline V gene. The CDR3 contains 16 residues. CDR3 loop: CASSVSPFPGLELQFF. The CDR3 nucleotides read TGTGCCAGCAGCGTAAGCCCGTTCCCGGGTCTCGAACTGCAGTTCTTC. Full variable domain (rest looked up from reference TRBV9 and TRBJ2-1): DSGVTQTPKHLITATGQRVTLRCSPRSGDLSVYWYQQSLDQGLQFLIQYYNGEERAKGNILERFSAQQFPDLHSELNLSSLELGDSALYFCASSVSPFPGLELQFFGPGTRLTVL.

J is TRBJ2-7 and V is TRBV11-1, with unresolved D. CDR3 size: 11 residues. V lost 5 bases and J 7 bases, leaving 9 bases between the germline ends. Germline assignment: CDR1 SGHAT and CDR2 FQDESV (reference sequence). The CDR3 sequence: CASSVLDEQYF. For the CDR3, the DNA is TGTGCCAGCAGCGTCTTGGATGAGCAGTACTTC.

This chain joins TRBV9 and TRBJ1-1, with TRBD1 identical over 8 bases. Unmatched junction bases numbered 11, after V lost 3 bases and J lost 7 bases. Per germline, CDR1 SGDLS and CDR2 YYNGEE. The CDR3 covers 15 residues. DNA for the CDR3: TGTGCCAGCAGCGAAGGACAGGGAGTGAAGAATGAAGCTTTCTTT. It codes for CASSEGQGVKNEAFF.

The V gene is TRBV18, the J gene TRBJ2-7; tentatively, D is TRBD2 (6 bases). Germline V gene data show CDR1 as KGHSH and CDR2 as LQKENI. The CDR3 runs to 14 residues. Deletions cut 3 bases from V and 3 bases from J, with 12 bases between. CDR3 region: CASSPSVGGYEQYF. The DNA of the CDR3 is TGTGCCAGCTCACCCTCCGTGGGGGGCTACGAGCAGTACTTC.

The chain links TRBV5-4 to TRBJ1-1; tentatively, D is TRBD1 (5 bases). V lost 0 bases and J 1 base, leaving 10 bases between the germline ends. The CDR3 is 15 residues long. Germline assignment: CDR1 SGHNT and CDR2 YYREEE (reference sequence). The CDR3 region is CASSLVLGGNTEAFF. The CDR3 bases are TGTGCCAGCAGCTTGGTATTGGGGGGGAACACTGAAGCTTTCTTT.